Shown below are 32 T cell receptor beta chains from a single sample sequenced in a study of regulatory dendritic cells for organ transplantation. Method: immunoSEQ multiplex PCR; TCRdb's copy keeps in-frame clones and lacks some. The sample carries around 30,000 clones, roughly 84% recorded once. Sequencing was carried out using naive CD8+ T cells from blood. Described subset: CD45RA+ naive T cells. Receptors originate from a human donor in good health.

The J gene is TRBJ1-1, the V gene TRBV4-1; possible D gene TRBD1, 5 bases. There are 17 residues in the CDR3. V was pared by 3 bases and J by 1 base, with 18 bases between. Germline assignment: CDR1 MGHRA and CDR2 YSYEKL. The CDR3 loop is CASSHPSGGGRNTEAFF. The CDR3 DNA reads TGCGCCAGCAGCCACCCCTCGGGGGGGGGTAGGAACACTGAAGCTTTCTTT.

Of note for this clone: Other DNA sequences of this sample code for an identical CDR3. V usage is TRBV7-6 and J usage is TRBJ2-2; 11 positions match TRBD2. This CDR3 contains 13 residues. V lost 8 bases, J lost 6 bases, and 2 bases stayed unmatched. Per germline, CDR1 SGHVS and CDR2 FNYEAQ. The CDR3 bases are TGTGCCAGCGTAGCGGGGGGGCCCGGGGAGCTGTTTTTT. Its translation: CASVAGGPGELFF.

This rearrangement joins TRBV9 to TRBJ2-3; 10 positions match TRBD2. The CDR3 contains 15 residues. Germline V gene data show CDR1 as SGDLS and CDR2 as YYNGEE. V lost 7 bases to trimming and J lost 2 bases; unmatched junction nucleotides: 7. CDR3 DNA sequence: TGTGCCAGCGGGGAGCGGGGGGGCGTCACAGATACGCAGTATTTT. Its protein is CASGERGGVTDTQYF.

The chain joins TRBV7-2 to TRBJ1-5; possibly TRBD1 for D (6 bases). The germline V gene encodes CDR1 SGHTA and CDR2 FQGNSA. This CDR3 region has 14 residues. V was clipped by 5 bases and J by 4 bases, with 12 bases between them. The CDR3 DNA sequence: TGTGCCAGCAGCCTACGCAGGGGAAATCAGCCCCAGCATTTT. It encodes CASSLRRGNQPQHF.

The chain recombines TRBV7-3 with TRBJ2-1, with 8 positions matching TRBD2. The length of the CDR3 is 16 residues. Trimming removed 5 bases from V and 1 base from J; junction bases left unmatched: 7. Germline V gene sequence: CDR1 SGHTA, CDR2 FQGTGA. The CDR3 region has the DNA TGTGCCAGCAGCCCCTCGGCGGGGGGATCCTACAATGAGCAGTTCTTC. It specifies CASSPSAGGSYNEQFF.

V and J are TRBV7-8 and TRBJ1-5, with 7 bases lining up with TRBD1. The CDR3 sequence is 15 residues long. J was trimmed by 3 bases and V by 5 bases; bases with no gene match: 7. Per germline, CDR1 SGHVS and CDR2 FQNEAQ. The CDR3 nucleotides are TGTGCCAGCAGCGCCTACAGGGGCCCCAATCAGCCCCAGCATTTT. It translates to CASSAYRGPNQPQHF. The complete variable domain, with remaining parts taken from reference TRBV7-8 and TRBJ1-5, reads GAGVSQSPRYKVAKRGQDVALRCDPISGHVSLFWYQQALGQGPEFLTYFQNEAQLDKSGLPSDRFFAERPEGSVSTLKIQRTQQEDSAVYLCASSAYRGPNQPQHFGDGTRLSIL.

The chain recombines TRBV7-9 with TRBJ2-3; 8 positions agree with TRBD1. Trimming cost V 5 bases and J 3 bases; bases outside gene matches: 10. The V gene's germline CDR1 is SEHNR and CDR2 FQNEAQ (reference sequence). The CDR3 has 16 residues. The chain's CDR3 is CASSPFLDRATDTQYF. DNA of the CDR3: TGTGCCAGCAGCCCTTTTCTGGACAGGGCAACAGATACGCAGTATTTT.

V usage is TRBV7-9 and J usage is TRBJ2-1; 9 bases match TRBD2. J lost 0 bases, V lost 5 bases, and 8 bases had no gene match. Germline-derived CDR1 and CDR2 are SEHNR and FQNEAQ (reference sequence). The CDR3 spans 17 residues. The CDR3 protein is CASSDLIAGDSYNEQFF. DNA for the CDR3: TGTGCCAGCAGCGATCTAATAGCGGGGGACTCCTACAATGAGCAGTTCTTC.

For the CDR3, the DNA is TGTGCCAGCAGCTCGGGACAGGGGGCCGGATCGAACACTGAAGCTTTCTTT. Protein sequence: CASSSGQGAGSNTEAFF. J is TRBJ1-1 and V is TRBV5-5; the match to TRBD1 covers 12 bases. The CDR3 is 17 amino acids. The V gene end was trimmed by 3 bases and the J gene end by 1 base; junction bases not matched to a gene: 7. CDR1 SGHKS and CDR2 YYEKEE come from the germline V gene (reference sequence).

The chain employs TRBV18 and TRBJ2-7; 9 bases fit TRBD1. The length of the CDR3 is 16 residues. Germline V CDR1 and CDR2: KGHSH, LQKENI. With 6 bases clipped from V and 3 bases from J, the junction kept 12 bases outside the gene matches. CDR3 residues: CASSPNPGTGFYEQYF. The DNA for the CDR3 is TGTGCCAGCTCCCCAAATCCTGGGACAGGGTTCTACGAGCAGTACTTC. Complete variable domain (other parts from reference TRBV18 and TRBJ2-7): NAGVMQNPRHLVRRRGQEARLRCSPMKGHSHVYWYRQLPEEGLKFMVYLQKENIIDESGMPKERFSAEFPKEGPSILRIQQVVRGDSAAYFCASSPNPGTGFYEQYFGPGTRLTVT.

J is TRBJ2-5 and V is TRBV5-8; 14 nucleotides match TRBD2. V dropped 4 bases and J dropped 5; count of bases not matched to a gene: 7. Germline V CDR1 and CDR2: SGHTS, YDEGEE. The CDR3 runs to 16 residues. The CDR3 DNA follows: TGTGCCAGCAGCAAGGGACTAGCGGGGGCCCCGGAGACCCAGTACTTC. It translates to CASSKGLAGAPETQYF.

This rearrangement joins TRBV6-5 to TRBJ1-4, with D uncertain. CDR3 length: 15 amino acids. CDR1 is MNHEY and CDR2 is SVGAGI in the germline V gene. The V and J ends lost 6 bases and 3 bases respectively, with 14 bases between them. Written as DNA, the CDR3 is TGTGCCAGCAGCACCATCGGAGGTGCTAATGAAAAACTGTTTTTT. As protein: CASSTIGGANEKLFF.

V is TRBV7-9 and J is TRBJ2-2; D unclear. Trimming left V 6 bases short and J 7 bases short, with 9 bases between. The V gene's germline CDR1 is SEHNR and CDR2 FQNEAQ (reference sequence). This CDR3 region has 12 residues. The DNA of the CDR3 is TGTGCCAGCAGACCGGCGGACGGGGAGCTGTTTTTT. Translated: CASRPADGELFF. The variable domain in full, completed from reference TRBV7-9 and TRBJ2-2, reads DTGVSQNPRHKITKRGQNVTFRCDPISEHNRLYWYRQTLGQGPEFLTYFQNEAQLEKSRLLSDRFSAERPKGSFSTLEIQRTEQGDSAMYLCASRPADGELFFGEGSRLTVL.

The CDR3 spells CASSQDLFETQYF. CDR3 DNA sequence: TGCGCCAGCAGCCAAGATCTGTTTGAGACCCAGTACTTC. The chain uses TRBV4-3 and TRBJ2-5; D is ambiguous. The V end was cut by 0 bases, the J end by 5 bases, with 7 bases between. The germline V gene encodes CDR1 LGHNA and CDR2 YSLEER. The CDR3 sequence is 13 residues long.

The sample holds one count of this clone. The chain has TRBV6-5 and TRBJ2-7, with D perhaps TRBD1 (6 bases). CDR1 is MNHEY and CDR2 is SVGAGI in the germline V gene. The length of the CDR3 is 13 residues. Trimming left V 0 bases short and J 7 bases short, with 10 bases between. CDR3 bases: TGTGCCAGCAGTTACTCGACAGGCGCGGAGCAGTACTTC. It translates to CASSYSTGAEQYF.

The rearrangement uses TRBV11-2 and TRBJ2-3; D ambiguous. The CDR3 has 14 amino acids. The germline CDR1 and CDR2 sequences are SGHAT and FQNNGV. V was shortened by 0 bases and J by 2 bases, with 6 bases between the two germline ends. The CDR3 bases are TGTGCCAGCAGCTTAGATGACAACACAGATACGCAGTATTTT. Its protein product is CASSLDDNTDTQYF.

This clone came up a few times. The chain recombines TRBV5-6 with TRBJ2-1; no clear D gene. With 2 bases removed from V and 2 bases from J, the gap between germline ends came to 8 bases. The length of the CDR3 is 14 residues. CDR1 is SGHDT and CDR2 is YYEEEE in the germline V gene. The CDR3 DNA is TGTGCCAGCAGCTTCGATCAGGCCTACAATGAGCAGTTCTTC. It is translated as CASSFDQAYNEQFF.

The chain joins TRBV28 to TRBJ2-7; TRBD1 matches 7 bases. Germline CDR1 MDHEN, CDR2 SYDVKM. Germline trimming cut 6 bases from V and 3 bases from J; bases unmatched to any gene: 8. The CDR3 loop spans 14 amino acids. The CDR3 sequence is CASRPTGSIYEQYF. The CDR3 DNA sequence: TGTGCCAGCAGGCCGACAGGGTCAATCTACGAGCAGTACTTC.

This clone was counted only a few times. The V call is TRBV7-9, the J call TRBJ2-5, with D possibly matching TRBD1 (6 bases). The CDR3 totals 14 residues. CDR1 SEHNR and CDR2 FQNEAQ come from the germline V gene (reference sequence). V lost 2 bases, J lost 3 bases, and 10 bases lay in between. CDR3 nucleotide sequence: TGTGCCAGCAGCTTAATGGACAGAAAAGAGACCCAGTACTTC. This translates into CASSLMDRKETQYF.

The V gene is TRBV9, the J gene TRBJ2-3, with 8 bases fitting TRBD2. Trimming cost V 4 bases and J 5 bases; bases outside gene matches: 9. The CDR3 is made up of 15 amino acids. The germline gives CDR1 SGDLS, CDR2 YYNGEE. CDR3 amino acids: CASSPPRGALDTQYF. In DNA, the CDR3 is TGTGCCAGCAGCCCCCCGCGGGGGGCCTTAGATACGCAGTATTTT.

This chain's CDR3 is CASSARGGGGELFF. The CDR3 bases are TGTGCCAGCAGCGCCAGGGGCGGCGGCGGGGAGCTGTTTTTT. The J gene is TRBJ2-2, the V gene TRBV7-3, with a tentative D call TRBD1 (6 bases). Trimming pared 5 bases from V and 7 bases from J, leaving 14 bases between. The CDR3 extends over 14 amino acids. CDR1 is SGHTA and CDR2 is FQGTGA in the germline V gene.

J is TRBJ1-5 and V is TRBV7-2; possibly TRBD1 for D (6 bases). Germline V gene sequence: CDR1 SGHTA, CDR2 FQGNSA. The V end lost 2 bases, the J end lost 3 bases, and 17 bases lay between the germline ends. This CDR3 spans 17 amino acids. The CDR3 loop reads CASSLKRGLRDNQPQHF. The CDR3 region has the DNA TGTGCCAGCAGCTTAAAGAGGGGGTTGAGGGACAATCAGCCCCAGCATTTT. Looking up the rest from reference TRBV7-2 and TRBJ1-5 gives the full variable domain: GAGVSQSPSNKVTEKGKDVELRCDPISGHTALYWYRQSLGQGLEFLIYFQGNSAPDKSGLPSDRFSAERTGGSVSTLTIQRTQQEDSAVYLCASSLKRGLRDNQPQHFGDGTRLSIL.

The chain combines TRBV13 with TRBJ2-2, with D tentatively TRBD2 (5 bases). V was shortened by 0 bases and J by 6 bases, with 5 bases between the two germline ends. Germline CDR1 reads PRHDT; CDR2 reads FYEKMQ (reference sequence). This CDR3 is 13 amino acids long. CDR3 coding DNA: TGTGCCAGCAGCTTAGGCGGGGCCGGGGAGCTGTTTTTT. Protein product: CASSLGGAGELFF.

The CDR3 DNA is TGTGCTAGTGGTTCAGGACAGGGGAAAGACGAGCAGTACTTC. Protein: CASGSGQGKDEQYF. The chain links TRBV12-5 to TRBJ2-7; 9 positions match TRBD1. The CDR3 spans 14 residues. Losses at the gene ends were 4 bases for V and 5 bases for J; bases not matched to a gene: 6. Germline assignment: CDR1 LGHNT and CDR2 FRNRAP.

V and J are TRBV14 and TRBJ2-5; 9 bases fit TRBD1. CDR1 is SGHDN and CDR2 is FVKESK in the germline V gene. This CDR3 has 15 residues. The V segment lost 4 bases and the J segment 4 bases; nucleotides outside the gene matches: 7. The CDR3 sequence: CASSRDREGGETQYF. Written as DNA, the CDR3 is TGTGCCAGCAGCCGGGACAGGGAGGGAGGAGAGACCCAGTACTTC. The complete variable domain, with remaining parts taken from reference TRBV14 and TRBJ2-5, reads EAGVTQFPSHSVIEKGQTVTLRCDPISGHDNLYWYRRVMGKEIKFLLHFVKESKQDESGMPNNRFLAERTGGTYSTLKVQPAELEDSGVYFCASSRDREGGETQYFGPGTRLLVL.

CDR3 protein: CASSVGGGTQETQYF. Written as DNA, the CDR3 is TGTGCCAGCAGCGTAGGAGGTGGCACTCAAGAGACCCAGTACTTC. This sequence joins TRBV9 and TRBJ2-5, with unresolved D. This CDR3 contains 15 residues. V dropped 0 bases and J dropped 2 bases, with 11 bases sitting between them. The V gene's germline CDR1 is SGDLS and CDR2 YYNGEE.

The genes are TRBV5-6 and TRBJ1-2; D is perhaps TRBD1 (6 bases). From germline, CDR1 is SGHDT and CDR2 YYEEEE. CDR3 length: 14 amino acids. Trimming removed 0 bases from V and 4 bases from J, with 10 bases in between. This chain's CDR3 is CASSLGGQVYGYTF. The CDR3, as DNA: TGTGCCAGCAGCTTGGGGGGGCAGGTCTATGGCTACACCTTC.

The J gene is TRBJ2-5, the V gene TRBV28; tentative D call: TRBD1 (6 bases). The CDR3 consists of 14 residues. CDR1 MDHEN and CDR2 SYDVKM come from the germline V gene. V gave up 5 bases and J gave up 5 bases, with 15 bases separating them. The CDR3: CASSAGTIPETQYF. CDR3 DNA: TGTGCCAGCAGTGCCGGGACAATTCCCGAGACCCAGTACTTC.

This chain uses TRBV5-6 with TRBJ2-7; 8 positions agree with TRBD1. CDR1 and CDR2 from the germline V gene are SGHDT and YYEEEE. This CDR3 is built from 14 residues. The J segment lost 1 base and the V segment lost 0 bases, leaving 0 bases of the junction unmatched. The CDR3 coding sequence is TGTGCCAGCAGCTTGGGGGACAGGTCCTACGAGCAGTACTTC. This codes for CASSLGDRSYEQYF.

This chain links TRBV7-3 with TRBJ2-5; D is possibly TRBD2 (6 bases). The J call could be wrong; TRBJ2-7 is a better fit for the DNA end. Germline values: CDR1 SGHTA, CDR2 FQGTGA. CDR3 size: 15 residues. Here the CDR3 reads CASSPPGLSSYEQYF. Here the CDR3 DNA reads TGTGCCAGCAGTCCTCCGGGACTGAGCTCCTACGAGCAGTACTTC.

The chain has TRBV4-2 and TRBJ1-1, with unresolved D. This CDR3 is built from 11 residues. V was trimmed by 4 bases and J by 6 bases, leaving 6 bases between them. Per germline, CDR1 LGHNA and CDR2 YNFKEQ. CDR3 sequence: CASSRAAEAFF. The CDR3 DNA sequence: TGTGCCAGCAGCCGAGCGGCTGAAGCTTTCTTT.

The chain is built from TRBV7-9 and TRBJ2-3; TRBD2 agrees at 7 bases. Per the germline V gene, CDR1 is SEHNR and CDR2 is FQNEAQ (reference sequence). V was pared by 3 bases and J by 8 bases, with 5 bases of the junction left unmatched. This CDR3 is built from 13 residues. Written as DNA, the CDR3 is TGTGCCAGCAGCTTCCCGGGACTACCTACGCAGTATTTT. Its translation: CASSFPGLPTQYF.